The 24 T cell receptor beta chains below come from one sample, sequenced in a study of blood T cell repertoires in COVID-19. Profiled with immunoSEQ multiplex PCR; TCRdb holds only in-frame clones, not every one. The data contain 220,000 or so clones, 92% of them singletons. The material sequenced was peripheral blood. The receptors were sampled from a man in his sixties with COVID-19, enrolled during active disease.

The rearrangement uses TRBV25-1 and TRBJ2-1; 13 bases line up with TRBD2. CDR3 length: 16 residues. CDR1 and CDR2 (germline): MGHDK, SYGVNS. V shed 6 bases, J shed 7 bases, and the junction held 9 bases outside the gene matches. The CDR3 reads CASRSGLAGVTNEQFF. For the CDR3, the DNA is TGTGCCAGCAGATCAGGACTAGCGGGAGTTACGAATGAGCAGTTCTTC.

The rearrangement uses TRBV6-5 and TRBJ1-6; 9 nucleotides match TRBD1. The CDR3 consists of 15 residues. The trim removed 4 bases at V and 7 bases at J, leaving 5 bases unmatched. Germline-derived CDR1 and CDR2 are MNHEY and SVGAGI. This chain's CDR3 is CASSWGQGENSPLHF. As DNA, the CDR3 is TGTGCCAGCAGTTGGGGACAGGGTGAGAATTCACCCCTCCACTTT.

The chain joins TRBV19 to TRBJ1-6; 9 bases fit TRBD1. Germline V gene lookup returns CDR1 LNHDA and CDR2 SQIVND (reference sequence). The CDR3 has 17 amino acids. After removal of 5 bases from V and 6 bases from J, the junction contained 11 bases not matched to a gene. The CDR3 reads CASSPWEGTGSNSPLHF. The CDR3 nucleotides read TGTGCCAGTAGTCCCTGGGAGGGGACAGGGAGTAATTCACCCCTCCACTTT. The entire variable domain, with the rest obtained from reference TRBV19 and TRBJ1-6, is as follows: DGGITQSPKYLFRKEGQNVTLSCEQNLNHDAMYWYRQDPGQGLRLIYYSQIVNDFQKGDIAEGYSVSREKKESFPLTVTSAQKNPTAFYLCASSPWEGTGSNSPLHFGNGTRLTVT.

The V call is TRBV5-1, the J call TRBJ1-5, with 9 bases fitting TRBD1. The germline gives CDR1 SGHRS, CDR2 YFSETQ. After removal of 2 bases from V and 5 bases from J, the junction contained 5 bases not matched to a gene. The CDR3 loop spans 15 amino acids. CDR3 loop: CASSLEGQGHQPQHF. The CDR3 region has the DNA TGCGCCAGCAGCTTAGAGGGACAGGGACATCAGCCCCAGCATTTT.

The V call is TRBV19, the J call TRBJ1-2; 9 bases match TRBD1. CDR1 and CDR2 (germline): LNHDA, SQIVND (reference sequence). There are 15 residues in the CDR3. The J segment lost 8 bases and the V segment lost 5 bases, leaving 12 bases of the junction unmatched. CDR3 in amino acids: CASSLRTGVTVGYTF. CDR3 sequence (DNA): TGTGCCAGTAGTTTACGGACAGGGGTAACGGTGGGCTACACCTTC.

The chain couples TRBV29-1 to TRBJ1-3; D is undetermined. Per germline, CDR1 SQVTM and CDR2 ANQGSEA. Trimming left V 1 base short and J 4 bases short, with 8 bases between. CDR3 length: 13 residues. For the CDR3, the DNA is TGCAGCGTTGAAGGGGCCCGGGGAAACACCATATATTTT. Protein: CSVEGARGNTIYF.

This clone appeared once. The chain links TRBV6-5 to TRBJ1-6; 7 bases agree with TRBD1. This CDR3 contains 14 residues. With V trimmed by 5 bases and J by 7 bases, 5 bases remained unmatched. Germline values: CDR1 MNHEY, CDR2 SVGAGI. CDR3 DNA sequence: TGTGCCAGCAGTCGGACAGGCGGGAATTCACCCCTCCACTTT. Protein sequence: CASSRTGGNSPLHF.

Worth noting for this clone: A read error may account for a junction end that differs from germline. The chain recombines TRBV7-7 with TRBJ2-5, with D possibly being TRBD1 (7 bases). Germline V gene data show CDR1 as SSHAT and CDR2 as FNYEAQ (reference sequence). CDR3 length equals 14 residues. The CDR3, as DNA: TGTGCTAGCAGCTTAGGCAGGGGGGACGAGACCCAGTACTTC. Protein: CASSLGRGDETQYF.

The J gene is TRBJ2-2, the V gene TRBV7-9; weak D call: TRBD1 (5 bases). CDR1 SEHNR and CDR2 FQNEAQ come from the germline V gene (reference sequence). V lost 3 bases and J 6 bases, leaving 17 bases between the germline ends. The CDR3 contains 16 residues. The CDR3 DNA is TGTGCCAGCAGCTTCGGTGATAGGGGTCCCGCCGGGGAGCTGTTTTTT. Translated, it gives CASSFGDRGPAGELFF.

The rearrangement links TRBV19 to TRBJ1-5, with TRBD1 identical over 8 bases. V lost 6 bases to trimming and J lost 1 base; unmatched junction nucleotides: 5. The CDR3 covers 15 residues. CDR1 is LNHDA, CDR2 SQIVND, per germline (reference sequence). The CDR3 region is CASRTWTGSNQPQHF. CDR3 coding DNA: TGTGCCAGTAGGACCTGGACAGGGAGCAATCAGCCCCAGCATTTT. Combining the CDR3 with reference TRBV19 and TRBJ1-5 gives the whole variable domain DGGITQSPKYLFRKEGQNVTLSCEQNLNHDAMYWYRQDPGQGLRLIYYSQIVNDFQKGDIAEGYSVSREKKESFPLTVTSAQKNPTAFYLCASRTWTGSNQPQHFGDGTRLSIL.

This chain links TRBV3-1 (or the pseudogene TRBV3-2) with TRBJ1-2; D is unclear. The CDR3 has 14 residues. Germline V lookup: CDR1 LGHDT, CDR2 YNNKEL (reference sequence). Deletions cut 0 bases from V and 5 bases from J, with 10 bases between. The CDR3 loop reads CASSQDPSGYGYTF. The CDR3, as DNA: TGTGCCAGCAGCCAAGATCCGAGCGGTTATGGCTACACCTTC.

The J gene is TRBJ2-4, the V gene TRBV6-2 or TRBV6-3; 7 bases are a match to TRBD2. V lost 6 bases and J lost 6; bases outside the gene matches: 11. The CDR3 has 15 amino acids. CDR1 and CDR2 from the germline V gene are MNHEY and SVGEGT. The CDR3 coding sequence is TGTGCCAGCAGCAAAACGCTCGGACTAGGAAACATTCAGTACTTC. It specifies CASSKTLGLGNIQYF.

On this clone: At one end, the junction sequence differs from germline, possibly due to a read error. CDR3 nucleotides: TGTGCTAGCAGCCCTAGCGGGGGGGGAGAGACCCAGTACTTC. It yields the protein CASSPSGGGETQYF. The chain combines TRBV7-7 with TRBJ2-5; 12 bases are shared with TRBD2. This CDR3 region has 14 residues. CDR1 and CDR2 (germline): SSHAT, FNYEAQ (reference sequence).

This chain uses TRBV19 with TRBJ2-7; 8 bases are shared with TRBD2. The CDR3 totals 16 residues. Unmatched junction bases numbered 7, after V lost 3 bases and J lost 0 bases. CDR1 is LNHDA and CDR2 is SQIVND in the germline V gene (reference sequence). The CDR3 region is CASSIGWREASYEQYF. CDR3 DNA: TGTGCCAGTAGTATTGGGTGGCGGGAGGCCTCCTACGAGCAGTACTTC. Drawing the rest from reference TRBV19 and TRBJ2-7, the complete variable domain is DGGITQSPKYLFRKEGQNVTLSCEQNLNHDAMYWYRQDPGQGLRLIYYSQIVNDFQKGDIAEGYSVSREKKESFPLTVTSAQKNPTAFYLCASSIGWREASYEQYFGPGTRLTVT.

The chain has TRBV6-2 or TRBV6-3 and TRBJ1-5; D is possibly TRBD1 (6 bases). Germline CDR1 reads MNHEY; CDR2 reads SVGEGT. V shed 2 bases and J shed 7 bases, with 12 bases lying between them. The CDR3 sequence is 14 residues long. CDR3 in amino acids: CASSYASGVQPQHF. Here the CDR3 DNA reads TGTGCCAGCAGTTACGCGTCAGGGGTCCAGCCCCAGCATTTT.

This rearrangement joins TRBV24-1 to TRBJ2-2, with D possibly TRBD1 on 6 matching bases. V shed 0 bases and J shed 13 bases, with 11 bases lying between them. This CDR3 has 13 residues. The germline gives CDR1 KGHDR, CDR2 SFDVKD. This CDR3 reads CATSDLNGRGLFF. The CDR3 DNA sequence: TGTGCCACCAGTGATTTGAATGGCAGGGGGCTGTTTTTT.

This rearrangement joins TRBV3-1 (or the pseudogene TRBV3-2) to TRBJ2-7; 7 nucleotides agree with TRBD2. This CDR3 spans 16 amino acids. J was trimmed by 3 bases and V by 1 base; bases with no gene match: 9. Germline-derived CDR1 and CDR2 are LGHDT and YNNKEL (reference sequence). CDR3 sequence reads: CASSQAGGQAVYEQYF. The CDR3 DNA reads as TGTGCCAGCAGCCAAGCGGGGGGTCAGGCTGTCTACGAGCAGTACTTC.

This chain links TRBV6-5 with TRBJ2-1, with 8 bases aligning to TRBD2. V shed 6 bases, J shed 5 bases, and the junction held 9 bases outside the gene matches. CDR3 length: 15 amino acids. The V gene's germline CDR1 is MNHEY and CDR2 SVGAGI. The CDR3 DNA is TGTGCCAGCAGACGGGCTAGCGGGCTCCACAATGAGCAGTTCTTC. This sequence encodes CASRRASGLHNEQFF.

This chain uses TRBV6-2 or TRBV6-3 with TRBJ1-2; TRBD1 matches at 8 bases. Losses at the gene ends were 2 bases for V and 9 bases for J; bases not matched to a gene: 8. The CDR3 runs to 14 residues. Germline V gene data show CDR1 as MNHEY and CDR2 as SVGEGT. CDR3 DNA: TGTGCCAGCAGTTACACGGGACAGGAAACGCGCTACACCTTC. The encoded protein is CASSYTGQETRYTF.

This clone was seen once. The chain has TRBV6-5 and TRBJ1-4, with D possibly being TRBD1 (5 bases). Germline values: CDR1 MNHEY, CDR2 SVGAGI. Between the trimmed V and J ends, which lost 0 bases and 6 bases, there was a span of 11 bases. The CDR3 is 15 residues long. DNA of the CDR3: TGTGCCAGCAGTTACTCGAGCAGGGCAGATGAAAAACTGTTTTTT. As protein: CASSYSSRADEKLFF.

The V and J genes are TRBV3-1 (or the pseudogene TRBV3-2) and TRBJ2-3, with 15 bases aligning to TRBD2. After removal of 4 bases from V and 5 bases from J, the junction contained 4 bases not matched to a gene. CDR3 length: 16 residues. Germline V gene data show CDR1 as LGHDT and CDR2 as YNNKEL (reference sequence). The CDR3 nucleotides are TGTGCCAGCAGCCTCGGACTAGCGGGGGGGCAAGATACGCAGTATTTT. This translates into CASSLGLAGGQDTQYF.

This clone was seen only a few times. The rearrangement links TRBV5-4 to TRBJ1-1, with D maybe TRBD1 (5 bases). The V end was cut by 6 bases, the J end by 4 bases, with 13 bases between. This CDR3 is built from 13 residues. Germline CDR1 SGHNT, CDR2 YYREEE (reference sequence). The CDR3 loop reads CASKIVGGTEAFF. The CDR3 DNA sequence: TGTGCCAGCAAGATCGTCGGGGGCACTGAAGCTTTCTTT. The full variable domain, its missing parts supplied by reference TRBV5-4 and TRBJ1-1, is ETGVTQSPTHLIKTRGQQVTLRCSSQSGHNTVSWYQQALGQGPQFIFQYYREEENGRGNFPPRFSGLQFPNYSSELNVNALELDDSALYLCASKIVGGTEAFFGQGTRLTVV.

The table lists this clone with a count of one. The J gene is TRBJ2-1, the V gene TRBV11-2, with D perhaps TRBD2 (6 bases). CDR3 size: 14 residues. CDR1 SGHAT and CDR2 FQNNGV come from the germline V gene. Trimming cost V 5 bases and J 7 bases, with 15 bases left between them. The CDR3 nucleotides read TGTGCCAGCAGCCCCGTCCGGGAGCTAAATGAGCAGTTCTTC. As protein: CASSPVRELNEQFF.

The chain joins TRBV19 to TRBJ1-5; D gene unclear. CDR1 is LNHDA, CDR2 SQIVND, per germline (reference sequence). The CDR3 length is 17 residues. V dropped 8 bases and J dropped 0 bases, with 20 bases sitting between them. In DNA form, the CDR3 reads TGTGCCAGTTCCAGTCCCGGCAGACTTCTTAGCAATCAGCCCCAGCATTTT. This encodes CASSSPGRLLSNQPQHF.